A single sample is the source of the 10 T cell receptor beta chains below, sequenced in a study of CD4 and CD8 cells across lung adenocarcinoma regions. TCRdb redid the calling of the PCR reads with MiXCR, one entry per CDR3 protein. Of around 8,600 distinct CDR3 sequences in the sample, nearly 55% were seen once. Specimen: CD8+ T cells from the center of a lung tumor. These receptors were taken from a female donor with lung adenocarcinoma. The CD4 and CD8 labels of this study may be unreliable.

With respect to this clonotype: The junction differs from germline at one of its ends, possibly a read error. The chain recombines TRBV6-1 with TRBJ2-3; tentative D call: TRBD2 (5 bases). The J call may be mistaken, given a closer DNA end match to TRBJ2-7. This CDR3 is built from 15 residues. Germline lookup yields CDR1 MNHNS and CDR2 SASEGT. CDR3 coding DNA: TGTGGCAGCGGCTGGGGTCGGTGGGCCACAGATACGCAGTACTTC. Translating gives CGSGWGRWATDTQYF.

This sequence joins TRBV5-1 and TRBJ2-1, with D tentatively TRBD2 (5 bases). Germline V gene data show CDR1 as SGHRS and CDR2 as YFSETQ. This CDR3 is 15 amino acids long. Trimming left V 1 base short and J 2 bases short, with 10 bases between. The CDR3 bases are TGCGCCAGCAGCTTGCTCCGGGGTGCCTACAATGAGCAGTTCTTC. Protein: CASSLLRGAYNEQFF. The variable domain in full, with the rest retrieved from reference TRBV5-1 and TRBJ2-1, is KAGVTQTPRYLIKTRGQQVTLSCSPISGHRSVSWYQQTPGQGLQFLFEYFSETQRNKGNFPGRFSGRQFSNSRSEMNVSTLELGDSALYLCASSLLRGAYNEQFFGPGTRLTVL.

Only one count was recorded for this clonotype. The chain couples TRBV7-2 to TRBJ2-2; D assignment may be TRBD1 or TRBD2 (5 bases each). The ends were cut back, 4 bases at V and 7 bases at J, with 19 bases in the middle. The CDR3 has 16 amino acids. CDR1 and CDR2 from the germline V gene are SGHTA and FQGNSA. DNA of the CDR3: TGTGCCAGCAGCTCACGGGGCTGTGCGAGCAGCGGGGAGCTGTTTTTT. Encoded protein: CASSSRGCASSGELFF.

Comments on this clonotype: At one end, the junction sequence differs from germline, possibly due to a read error. The rearrangement uses TRBV7-2 and TRBJ2-3; D is uncertain. The germline V gene has CDR1 SGHTA and CDR2 FQGNSA. This CDR3 spans 14 amino acids. The CDR3 sequence: CAGTVVRSPDTQYF. As DNA, the CDR3 is TGTGCGGGCACCGTCGTCCGTAGCCCAGATACGCAGTATTTC. The complete variable domain, with remaining parts taken from reference TRBV7-2 and TRBJ2-3, reads GAGVSQSPSNKVTEKGKDVELRCDPISGHTALYWYRQSLGQGLEFLIYFQGNSAPDKSGLPSDRFSAERTGGSVSTLTIQRTQQEDSAVYLCAGTVVRSPDTQYFGPGTRLTVL.

The V and J genes are TRBV12-3 or TRBV12-4 and TRBJ2-4; TRBD2 matches at 7 bases. The V segment lost 5 bases and the J segment 1 base; nucleotides outside the gene matches: 5. The CDR3 extends over 15 amino acids. The CDR3 DNA sequence: TGTGCCAGCAGTCCGGGGGGAGCCGCCAAAAACATTCAGTACTTC. Protein sequence: CASSPGGAAKNIQYF.

This clonotype turned up a few times. The chain uses TRBV11-2 and TRBJ2-3; 7 nucleotides line up with TRBD1. Trimming cost V 5 bases and J 11 bases; bases outside gene matches: 10. Looked up from germline, CDR1 is SGHAT and CDR2 is FQNNGV. This CDR3 comprises 13 residues. CDR3 loop: CASSQKQGTGQYF. In DNA, the CDR3 is TGTGCCAGCAGCCAGAAACAGGGGACGGGGCAGTATTTT.

To note about this clonotype: The germline gene is not matched at one end of the junction; a read error may be the cause. The gene calls are TRBV6-2 or TRBV6-3 and TRBJ2-4; either TRBD1 or TRBD2 may supply D (5 bases each). The germline V gene has CDR1 MNHEY and CDR2 SVGEGT. The CDR3 loop spans 14 amino acids. The CDR3 DNA follows: TGTGCCAGCAACCGGGGACGAGCCAAAGACATTCAGTACTTC. Its translation is CASNRGRAKDIQYF.

As regards this clonotype: Relative to the germline gene, one junction end is altered; a read error may explain this. The chain couples TRBV6-1 to TRBJ2-2, with D possibly being TRBD1 or TRBD2 (5 bases each). Germline CDR1 reads MNHNS; CDR2 reads SASEGT. CDR3 length: 13 amino acids. The CDR3 nucleotides read TGTGCCAGCGGCCTACTTTCCACCGGGGCGCTGTATTTT. It yields the protein CASGLLSTGALYF.

The gene calls are TRBV7-3 and TRBJ2-3; tentatively, D is TRBD2 (7 bases). Germline lookup yields CDR1 SGHTA and CDR2 FQGTGA. V lost 7 bases to trimming and J lost 8 bases, with 25 bases between them. This CDR3 contains 16 residues. This CDR3 reads CASMGHGGGGKGTQYF. The CDR3 DNA reads as TGTGCCAGCATGGGACACGGGGGCGGGGGAAAAGGTACGCAGTATTTT.

This clonotype is medium-sized (0.01 to 0.1%) in the sample. The chain employs TRBV11-2 and TRBJ2-5; D is undetermined. Trimming pared 1 base from V and 3 bases from J, leaving 15 bases between. The CDR3 runs 16 residues. Germline loops: CDR1 SGHAT, CDR2 FQNNGV. This chain's CDR3 is CASSLVGFRAEETQYF. DNA of the CDR3: TGTGCCAGCAGCTTAGTGGGGTTTCGGGCGGAAGAGACCCAGTACTTC. Complete variable domain (other parts from reference TRBV11-2 and TRBJ2-5): EAGVAQSPRYKIIEKRQSVAFWCNPISGHATLYWYQQILGQGPKLLIQFQNNGVVDDSQLPKDRFSAERLKGVDSTLKIQPAKLEDSAVYLCASSLVGFRAEETQYFGPGTRLLVL.